These 5 T cell receptor beta chains came from one sample sequenced in a study of response to subunit inactivated influenza vaccine. TCRdb analysed the RT-PCR reads with MiXCR anew, one entry per CDR3 protein. The sample lists about 650,000 distinct CDR3 sequences; 13% to 15% were seen once. This material consisted of PBMCs from blood, taken approximately 15 days before vaccination. These receptors were taken from a man over 45 who received an inactivated influenza vaccine.

This clonotype has ten or more counts. V usage is TRBV12-3 or TRBV12-4 and J usage is TRBJ2-5; TRBD2 matches at 10 bases. V was pared by 7 bases and J by 2 bases, with 7 bases of the junction left unmatched. The CDR3 consists of 15 residues. The CDR3 reads CASTYSGGQQETQYF. The DNA of the CDR3 is TGTGCCAGCACTTATAGCGGGGGGCAACAAGAGACCCAGTACTTC.

This clonotype was seen ten or more times. J is TRBJ1-1 and V is TRBV12-3 or TRBV12-4; possible D gene TRBD1, 6 bases. The V and J ends lost 9 bases and 3 bases respectively, with 14 bases between them. The CDR3 is made up of 13 amino acids. CDR3 nucleotides: TGTGCCAGTAGTACAGGGAAAGACACTGAAGCTTTCTTT. Its protein is CASSTGKDTEAFF.

This chain connects TRBV6-1 to TRBJ1-1, with TRBD1 identical over 10 bases. Germline loops: CDR1 MNHNS, CDR2 SASEGT. This CDR3 is built from 15 residues. Trimming at V came to 4 bases and at J to 3 bases, leaving 5 bases not matched to a gene. The CDR3: CASSAQGTGDTEAFF. Written as DNA, the CDR3 is TGTGCCAGCAGTGCTCAAGGGACAGGGGACACTGAAGCTTTCTTT.

The J gene is TRBJ2-3, the V gene TRBV19, with TRBD2 matching over 8 bases. CDR1 is LNHDA, CDR2 SQIVND, per germline (reference sequence). The CDR3 is made up of 17 amino acids. J lost 2 bases, V lost 6 bases, and 13 bases had no gene match. The CDR3, as DNA: TGTGCCAGTAGCCACGCGAGAAGCGGGGGATCCACAGATACGCAGTATTTT. Translation: CASSHARSGGSTDTQYF. Looking up the rest from reference TRBV19 and TRBJ2-3 gives the full variable domain: DGGITQSPKYLFRKEGQNVTLSCEQNLNHDAMYWYRQDPGQGLRLIYYSQIVNDFQKGDIAEGYSVSREKKESFPLTVTSAQKNPTAFYLCASSHARSGGSTDTQYFGPGTRLTVL.

This clonotype was seen a few times. The rearrangement uses TRBV11-2 and TRBJ2-5; D not certain. This CDR3 region has 14 residues. Per the germline V gene, CDR1 is SGHAT and CDR2 is FQNNGV. Trimming removed 6 bases at V and 3 bases at J, with 14 bases between. CDR3 region: CASRAYGSKETQYF. The DNA of the CDR3 is TGTGCCAGCAGAGCGTACGGCTCCAAAGAGACCCAGTACTTC.